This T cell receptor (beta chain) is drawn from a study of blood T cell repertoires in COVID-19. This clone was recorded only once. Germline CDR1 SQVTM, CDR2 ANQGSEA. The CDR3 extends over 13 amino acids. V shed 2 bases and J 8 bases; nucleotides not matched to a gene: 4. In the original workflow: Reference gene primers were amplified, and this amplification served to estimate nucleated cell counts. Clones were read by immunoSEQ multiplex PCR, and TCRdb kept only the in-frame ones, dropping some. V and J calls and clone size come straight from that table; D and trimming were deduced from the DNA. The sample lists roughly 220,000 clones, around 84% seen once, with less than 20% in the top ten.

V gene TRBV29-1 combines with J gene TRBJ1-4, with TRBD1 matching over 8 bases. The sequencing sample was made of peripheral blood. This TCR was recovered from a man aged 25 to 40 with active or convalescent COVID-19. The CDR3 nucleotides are TGCAGCGTTGAACAGGGGGCTGGGGAAAAACTGTTTTTT. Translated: CSVEQGAGEKLFF.